A single sample gave rise to the 26 T cell receptor beta chains below, sequenced in a study of blood T cell repertoires in COVID-19. TCRdb's copy holds only in-frame clones and misses some; the assay was immunoSEQ multiplex PCR. The sample consists of hundreds of thousands of clones, around nine tenths of them appearing once. Material for sequencing was peripheral blood. These receptors were obtained from a young woman who had recovered from COVID-19.

In regard to this clone: This sample includes further DNA sequences coding for the same CDR3. The chain has TRBV29-1 and TRBJ2-3; D ambiguous. The CDR3 is 12 residues long. The germline V and J ends were trimmed by 4 bases and 1 base, with 6 bases remaining between them. CDR1 and CDR2 from the germline V gene are SQVTM and ANQGSEA. CDR3 sequence reads: CSVGGGTDTQYF. The CDR3 bases are TGCAGCGTTGGAGGAGGCACAGATACGCAGTATTTT.

The rearrangement joins TRBV6-2 or TRBV6-3 to TRBJ2-1, with 10 bases identical to TRBD2. The length of the CDR3 is 18 residues. The V segment lost 2 bases and the J segment 4 bases; nucleotides outside the gene matches: 11. The V gene's germline CDR1 is MNHEY and CDR2 SVGEGT. CDR3: CASSYTPPILAGYNEQFF. The CDR3, as DNA: TGTGCCAGCAGTTACACGCCACCCATACTAGCGGGATACAATGAGCAGTTCTTC.

This clone was seen a handful of times. For the CDR3, the DNA is TGCGCCAGCAGGGTCACTAGCGAAAGCTCCTACGAGCAGTACGTC. Protein: CASRVTSESSYEQYV. The J gene is TRBJ2-7, the V gene TRBV4-3; 7 bases line up with TRBD2. The germline CDR1 and CDR2 sequences are LGHNA and YSLEER. The CDR3 length is 15 residues. V dropped 6 bases and J dropped 0; count of bases not matched to a gene: 8.

The rearrangement links TRBV9 to TRBJ1-1; no clear D. The CDR3 has 14 amino acids. Per germline, CDR1 SGDLS and CDR2 YYNGEE. V was clipped by 0 bases and J by 1 base, with 7 bases between them. The CDR3 nucleotides are TGTGCCAGCAGCGTAGACCCCAGGAACACTGAAGCTTTCTTT. Amino acids: CASSVDPRNTEAFF. The variable domain in full, with the rest retrieved from reference TRBV9 and TRBJ1-1, is DSGVTQTPKHLITATGQRVTLRCSPRSGDLSVYWYQQSLDQGLQFLIQYYNGEERAKGNILERFSAQQFPDLHSELNLSSLELGDSALYFCASSVDPRNTEAFFGQGTRLTVV.

This rearrangement joins TRBV28 to TRBJ1-5; 7 nucleotides line up with TRBD1. Germline loops: CDR1 MDHEN, CDR2 SYDVKM. The length of the CDR3 is 15 residues. Trimming at V came to 4 bases and at J to 2 bases, leaving 5 bases not matched to a gene. This CDR3 is CASSSLTGGNQPQHF. The CDR3 coding sequence is TGTGCCAGCAGTTCCTTAACAGGGGGCAATCAGCCCCAGCATTTT.

In this sample, this clone turned up a few times. The V gene is TRBV28, the J gene TRBJ1-1; TRBD1 matches at 7 bases. This CDR3 spans 15 amino acids. The germline CDR1 and CDR2 sequences are MDHEN and SYDVKM. J gave up 0 bases and V 6 bases, and 7 bases lay outside the gene matches. The CDR3 coding sequence is TGTGCCAGCAGACTTACCGGGACAGTGAACACTGAAGCTTTCTTT. The encoded protein is CASRLTGTVNTEAFF.

V usage is TRBV9 and J usage is TRBJ2-1; 16 bases agree with TRBD2. This CDR3 has 15 residues. Germline V gives CDR1 SGDLS, CDR2 YYNGEE. V lost 4 bases to trimming and J lost 12 bases; unmatched junction nucleotides: 7. CDR3 sequence (DNA): TGTGCCAGCAGCCGCGACGGGACTAGCGGGAGGGGGCAGTTCTTC. Protein product: CASSRDGTSGRGQFF.

The gene calls are TRBV6-6 and TRBJ1-1; the D is unclear. CDR3 size: 16 residues. V lost 2 bases and J 10 bases, leaving 23 bases between the germline ends. Germline V CDR1 and CDR2: MNHNY, SVGAGI (reference sequence). This CDR3 reads CASSYPLGSTPVGAFF. The CDR3 DNA sequence: TGTGCCAGCAGTTACCCCCTTGGGAGCACGCCGGTGGGAGCTTTCTTT.

The chain joins TRBV4-1 to TRBJ1-4; 8 bases align to TRBD1. Germline V gene lookup returns CDR1 MGHRA and CDR2 YSYEKL. After removal of 4 bases from V and 8 bases from J, the junction contained 9 bases not matched to a gene. This CDR3 comprises 15 residues. The CDR3 here is CASSRVQGAGEKLFF. DNA of the CDR3: TGCGCCAGCAGCCGAGTTCAGGGGGCTGGGGAAAAACTGTTTTTT.

The chain uses TRBV19 and TRBJ1-2, with D possibly matching TRBD1 (5 bases). This CDR3 is built from 16 residues. Between the trimmed V and J ends, which lost 9 bases and 2 bases, there was a span of 22 bases. Germline V gene sequence: CDR1 LNHDA, CDR2 SQIVND (reference sequence). This CDR3 is CASNIRDFVGNYGYTF. CDR3 sequence (DNA): TGTGCCAGCAACATCAGGGATTTCGTTGGAAACTATGGCTACACCTTC. Supplemented by reference TRBV19 and TRBJ1-2, the full variable domain reads DGGITQSPKYLFRKEGQNVTLSCEQNLNHDAMYWYRQDPGQGLRLIYYSQIVNDFQKGDIAEGYSVSREKKESFPLTVTSAQKNPTAFYLCASNIRDFVGNYGYTFGSGTRLTVV.

The CDR3 coding sequence is TGTGCCAGCAGCTTGGACGGGACTAGAATCTCCTACAATGAGCAGTTCTTC. It is translated as CASSLDGTRISYNEQFF. The rearrangement links TRBV5-4 to TRBJ2-1; 8 bases align to TRBD2. V was pared by 0 bases and J by 0 bases, with 5 bases of the junction left unmatched. Germline CDR1 is SGHNT and CDR2 is YYREEE (reference sequence). The CDR3 has 17 amino acids.

The chain couples TRBV4-1 to TRBJ2-6; possible D gene TRBD2, 5 bases. The CDR3 spans 19 residues. Trimming removed 0 bases at V and 0 bases at J, with 15 bases between. Germline CDR1 and CDR2: MGHRA and YSYEKL. For the CDR3, the DNA is TGCGCCAGCAGCCAAGAGCGCGGGCAGCTCACCTCTGGGGCCAACGTCCTGACTTTC. Translating gives CASSQERGQLTSGANVLTF.

The chain links TRBV25-1 to TRBJ1-1; 7 nucleotides align to TRBD1. Germline assignment: CDR1 MGHDK and CDR2 SYGVNS. V trimming: 1 base; J trimming: 2 bases; junction bases outside the gene matches: 7. The CDR3 totals 16 residues. CDR3 sequence reads: CASSESGRGFNTEAFF. The CDR3 region has the DNA TGTGCCAGCAGTGAATCGGGCAGGGGGTTTAACACTGAAGCTTTCTTT.

The chain carries TRBV5-1 and TRBJ2-1; no definite D call. The V end lost 1 base, the J end lost 5 bases, and 13 bases lay between the germline ends. The CDR3 is made up of 15 amino acids. Per germline, CDR1 SGHRS and CDR2 YFSETQ. DNA for the CDR3: TGCGCCAGCAGCTTGCGGCCGGGTCCAGACAATGAGCAGTTCTTC. Its protein product is CASSLRPGPDNEQFF.

With regard to this clone: Mismatch with germline at one junction end may stem from a read error. This sequence joins TRBV7-9 and TRBJ2-2, with TRBD2 matching over 10 bases. Germline V gene data show CDR1 as SEHNR and CDR2 as FQNEAQ (reference sequence). The CDR3 loop spans 16 amino acids. The CDR3: CASSVAGGKNTRELFF. For the CDR3, the DNA is TGTGCCAGCAGCGTAGCGGGAGGCAAGAACACCCGGGAGCTGTTTTTT.

The chain uses TRBV29-1 and TRBJ2-1; maybe TRBD2 (5 bases). V lost 4 bases, J lost 4 bases, and 11 bases lay in between. This CDR3 is 13 amino acids long. CDR1 SQVTM and CDR2 ANQGSEA come from the germline V gene. CDR3: CSVVLAGYNEQFF. CDR3 coding DNA: TGCAGCGTTGTTCTAGCAGGTTACAATGAGCAGTTCTTC.

This CDR3 reads CSADRGTNEKLFF. The CDR3 DNA follows: TGCAGCGCGGACAGGGGAACCAATGAAAAACTGTTTTTT. The chain combines TRBV29-1 with TRBJ1-4; 9 bases are shared with TRBD1. Germline V gives CDR1 SQVTM, CDR2 ANQGSEA. The CDR3 loop spans 13 amino acids. V shed 7 bases and J 5 bases; nucleotides not matched to a gene: 5.

This chain connects TRBV15 to TRBJ2-5, with 7 nucleotides matching TRBD1. CDR3 length: 15 amino acids. Per germline, CDR1 LNHNV and CDR2 YYDKDF (reference sequence). V gave up 2 bases and J gave up 1 base; unmatched junction bases: 4. The CDR3 DNA follows: TGTGCCACCAGCAGAACAGGGGTAGGCCAAGAGACCCAGTACTTC. This gives the protein CATSRTGVGQETQYF. Using reference TRBV15 and TRBJ2-5 for the parts outside the CDR3, the full variable domain is DAMVIQNPRYQVTQFGKPVTLSCSQTLNHNVMYWYQQKSSQAPKLLFHYYDKDFNNEADTPDNFQSRRPNTSFCFLDIRSPGLGDTAMYLCATSRTGVGQETQYFGPGTRLLVL.

Details on this clone: Its ends do not fully match the called genes, so a read error is possible. The chain has TRBV27 and TRBJ2-1; possibly TRBD1 for D (5 bases). CDR3 length: 16 residues. The germline CDR1 and CDR2 sequences are MNHEY and SMNVEV (reference sequence). The CDR3 loop reads CASTPHDADSPNEQFF. DNA for the CDR3: TGTGCCAGCACCCCCCATGACGCTGACAGCCCCAATGAGCAATTCTTC.

The gene calls are TRBV9 and TRBJ2-3; 8 bases fit TRBD2. V lost 2 bases and J lost 1; bases outside the gene matches: 3. CDR1 is SGDLS, CDR2 YYNGEE, per germline. The CDR3 sequence is 15 residues long. The chain's CDR3 is CASSVLSGGTDTQYF. Here the CDR3 DNA reads TGTGCCAGCAGCGTTCTTAGCGGGGGCACAGATACGCAGTATTTT.

The chain combines TRBV7-2 with TRBJ2-3, with TRBD2 identical over 7 bases. Per the germline V gene, CDR1 is SGHTA and CDR2 is FQGNSA. The CDR3 is 15 amino acids. The J segment lost 3 bases and the V segment lost 2 bases, leaving 5 bases of the junction unmatched. In nucleotides, the CDR3 is TGTGCCAGCAGCTTATACCGGGGGGAAACAGATACGCAGTATTTT. It yields the protein CASSLYRGETDTQYF. Complete variable domain (other parts from reference TRBV7-2 and TRBJ2-3): GAGVSQSPSNKVTEKGKDVELRCDPISGHTALYWYRQSLGQGLEFLIYFQGNSAPDKSGLPSDRFSAERTGGSVSTLTIQRTQQEDSAVYLCASSLYRGETDTQYFGPGTRLTVL.

CDR3 DNA sequence: TGTGCCAGCAGCTTTGGCAGGATGAGCGAGCAGTACGTC. Its translation: CASSFGRMSEQYV. The rearrangement joins TRBV5-5 to TRBJ2-7, with unresolved D. Trimming removed 2 bases at V and 6 bases at J, with 12 bases between. Germline CDR1 is SGHKS and CDR2 is YYEKEE (reference sequence). The CDR3 is 13 residues long.

The V call is TRBV6-2 or TRBV6-3, the J call TRBJ2-3; the match to TRBD2 covers 13 bases. V dropped 5 bases and J dropped 2; count of bases not matched to a gene: 4. CDR1 and CDR2 (germline): MNHEY, SVGEGT. This CDR3 has 16 amino acids. The CDR3 DNA follows: TGTGCCAGCAGTCCCGGACTAGCGGGAGACACAGATACGCAGTATTTT. This sequence encodes CASSPGLAGDTDTQYF.

V gene TRBV5-4 combines with J gene TRBJ1-2, with D hard to call. The CDR3 extends over 11 amino acids. CDR1 is SGHNT, CDR2 YYREEE, per germline (reference sequence). V dropped 2 bases and J dropped 8 bases, with 7 bases sitting between them. This chain's CDR3 is CASSLSGGYTF. CDR3 DNA: TGTGCCAGCAGCTTAAGCGGGGGCTACACCTTC.

The rearrangement uses TRBV15 and TRBJ2-1; 10 bases are a match to TRBD2. The junction had 9 bases not matched to a gene; V was cut back by 6 bases and J by 7 bases. CDR1 LNHNV and CDR2 YYDKDF come from the germline V gene (reference sequence). The CDR3 sequence is 15 residues long. The CDR3 nucleotides read TGTGCCACCAGGAGGGAGAGCGGGAGGGGTAATGAGCAGTTCTTC. It is translated as CATRRESGRGNEQFF.

The chain couples TRBV7-8 to TRBJ1-2; D call uncertain. Germline loops: CDR1 SGHVS, CDR2 FQNEAQ. V shed 5 bases and J shed 8 bases, with 18 bases lying between them. This CDR3 comprises 14 residues. The CDR3: CASSPPLNWEGYTF. As DNA, the CDR3 is TGTGCCAGCAGCCCGCCTCTGAACTGGGAGGGCTACACCTTC.